Here is one T cell receptor beta chain with its context. Profiled with immunoSEQ multiplex PCR; TCRdb holds only in-frame clones, not every one. This sample carries 150,000 or so clones, roughly 80% of them seen once, and the ten largest clones take roughly 9%. This entry belongs to a study of blood T cell repertoires in COVID-19. Study details: Samples representing acute and convalescent COVID-19 were sourced from the United States, Italy and Spain. Sources were T cells, B-cell-depleted T cells, or PBMCs; the material itself was cDNA or gDNA.

The V gene end was trimmed by 0 bases and the J gene end by 7 bases; junction bases not matched to a gene: 4. This CDR3 has 15 residues. Germline-derived CDR1 and CDR2 are MNHEY and SVGAGI. The sequence came from a woman in her fifties or sixties with active or convalescent COVID-19. The chain recombines TRBV6-5 with TRBJ1-2, with 11 positions matching TRBD1. Material: peripheral blood. DNA of the CDR3: TGTGCCAGCAGTTACTCGCTCGGGACAGGGGGTGGCTACACCTTC. This translates into CASSYSLGTGGGYTF.